The clone carrying this T cell receptor (beta chain) was observed a handful of times. The researchers put some 200,000 CFSE-labeled responder cells into plates with some 200,000 irradiated, violet-dye-labeled stimulator cells. These data come from a study of graft-versus-host responses after intestinal transplantation. Study information: Multivisceral, liver-intestinal, or isolated intestinal transplants were received by the recipients. Recipients across the board were started on anti-thymocyte globulin induction, then kept on tacrolimus and steroids for about 3 years.

This CDR3 spans 16 amino acids. Profiling relied on immunoSEQ multiplex PCR, and the TCRdb table lists in-frame clones only, not all of them. The sample lists over 7,500 clones; about 33% were seen once. The TCR originated in a human patient who was an organ donor for intestinal transplantation. The material was alloreactive CD8+ T cells from a mixed lymphocyte reaction culture, obtained before transplantation. Subset given: CFSE-low proliferating T cells sorted from roughly six-day pre-transplant mixed lymphocyte reaction (GvH or HvG direction). The chain links TRBV21-1 to TRBJ1-6; TRBD1, the D gene given by the table, was not confirmed from the DNA. TRBV21-1 is classified as a pseudogene. The CDR3 nucleotides read TGTGCCAGCCGCCAGACCCAGACAGGACGAGACTCACCCCTCCACTTT. This gives the protein CASRQTQTGRDSPLHF.